These 4 T cell receptor beta chains were sequenced from one sample in a study of CD8 T cells in ankylosing spondylitis. TCRdb analysed the 5' RACE reads with MiXCR anew, one entry per CDR3 protein. The sample lists about 35,000 distinct CDR3 sequences, 2.5% to 3.5% occurring once. The sequenced sample consisted of blood, either unsorted or a sorted T cell fraction (not recorded which). All receptors derive from a male donor with ankylosing spondylitis or in good health (not recorded which).

The table lists this clonotype with many counts. The chain carries TRBV9 and TRBJ2-5; D not resolved. V was shortened by 4 bases and J by 1 base, with 8 bases between the two germline ends. From germline, CDR1 is SGDLS and CDR2 YYNGEE. The CDR3 runs to 13 residues. CDR3 residues: CASSTFPQETQYF. CDR3 coding DNA: TGTGCCAGCAGCACGTTCCCCCAAGAGACCCAGTACTTC.

Ten or more counts support this clonotype. This sequence joins TRBV9 and TRBJ1-5; D remains ambiguous. Germline V gives CDR1 SGDLS, CDR2 YYNGEE. The CDR3 has 14 amino acids. With 3 bases removed from V and 7 bases from J, the gap between germline ends came to 14 bases. This chain's CDR3 is CASSASGGFQPQHF. The CDR3 DNA sequence: TGTGCCAGCAGCGCGAGCGGTGGGTTCCAGCCCCAGCATTTT.

This clonotype was counted many times. The V call is TRBV9, the J call TRBJ2-2; TRBD1 or TRBD2 may be the D gene (5 bases each). Trimming shortened V by 0 bases and J by 7 bases, and 7 bases separated the two germline ends. Looked up from germline, CDR1 is SGDLS and CDR2 is YYNGEE. The CDR3 covers 13 residues. The CDR3 DNA reads as TGTGCCAGCAGCGTAGGGGGGTTCGGGGAGCTGTTTTTT. Translating it yields CASSVGGFGELFF.

This clonotype has at least ten counts. This sequence joins TRBV9 and TRBJ2-5, with TRBD1 matching 7 bases. The V segment lost 4 bases and the J segment 2 bases; nucleotides outside the gene matches: 5. The germline V gene encodes CDR1 SGDLS and CDR2 YYNGEE. The CDR3 consists of 14 residues. CDR3 DNA sequence: TGTGCCAGCAGCTTCGGGACAGTACAAGAGACCCAGTACTTC. Translating gives CASSFGTVQETQYF.